The 32 T cell receptor beta chains given below trace back to one sample, sequenced in a study of post-analysis software for immune sequencing data. Unique molecular identifiers had been added to the TCR beta cDNA libraries. TCRdb ran MiXCR on the PCR reads and lists one entry per CDR3 protein. The sample holds under 900,000 distinct CDR3 sequences, 53% seen once. Antigens of these TCRs are unknown. General study results and limits: Patients had higher frequencies than controls of roughly five TRBV segments, including TRBV5-6, TRBV5-1 and TRBV20-1.

The sample was blood. All receptors derive from a girl aged 5 to 17 with multiple sclerosis.

The rearrangement uses TRBV12-3 or TRBV12-4 and TRBJ2-7; 8 bases line up with TRBD1. This CDR3 spans 15 amino acids. V dropped 4 bases and J dropped 1; count of bases not matched to a gene: 6. CDR3 residues: CASSSQGAGSYEQYF. The CDR3 DNA sequence: TGTGCCAGCAGTTCGCAGGGGGCCGGATCCTACGAGCAGTACTTC.

The V gene is TRBV7-9, the J gene TRBJ2-1; 10 bases map to TRBD1. Germline CDR1 is SEHNR and CDR2 is FQNEAQ (reference sequence). CDR3 size: 14 residues. Trimming took 8 bases from V and 5 from J; bases not matched to a gene: 6. CDR3 sequence (DNA): TGTGCCAGCCCATCCGGGACAGGGGACAATGAGCAGTTCTTC. Amino acids: CASPSGTGDNEQFF.

The chain links TRBV2 to TRBJ2-3; 8 bases are a match to TRBD2. The CDR3 contains 15 residues. Germline lookup yields CDR1 SNHLY and CDR2 FYNNEI. V trimming: 4 bases; J trimming: 0 bases; junction bases outside the gene matches: 3. In nucleotides, the CDR3 is TGTGCCAGCAGTGCAGCGGGAGCTAGCACAGATACGCAGTATTTT. This sequence encodes CASSAAGASTDTQYF.

The V call is TRBV5-5, the J call TRBJ1-4; TRBD1 matches 10 bases. The CDR3 loop spans 15 amino acids. Germline-derived CDR1 and CDR2 are SGHKS and YYEKEE (reference sequence). J lost 10 bases, V lost 4 bases, and 10 bases had no gene match. Written as DNA, the CDR3 is TGTGCCAGCAGCCTCGCCGGGACAGGGGAGGGAAAACTGTTTTTT. It translates to CASSLAGTGEGKLFF.

The chain has TRBV20-1 and TRBJ2-3, with unresolved D. CDR3 length equals 13 residues. From germline, CDR1 is DFQATT and CDR2 SNEGSKA (reference sequence). The ends were cut back, 3 bases at V and 1 base at J, with 8 bases in the middle. The chain's CDR3 is CSASIGGTDTQYF. CDR3 nucleotide sequence: TGCAGTGCTAGTATTGGTGGCACAGATACGCAGTATTTT.

V usage is TRBV29-1 and J usage is TRBJ2-7; a possible D gene is TRBD1 (5 bases). The V end lost 7 bases, the J end lost 2 bases, and 15 bases lay between the germline ends. CDR1 and CDR2 (germline): SQVTM, ANQGSEA. This CDR3 region has 13 residues. CDR3 loop: CSAQGRYAYEQYF. The CDR3 nucleotides read TGCAGCGCCCAGGGTCGGTACGCCTACGAGCAGTACTTC.

As to this clonotype: The junction departs from germline at one end; a sequencing error may be responsible. J is TRBJ2-5 and V is TRBV9; 11 nucleotides align to TRBD2. The last part of the DNA fits TRBJ2-7 better; the J call may be wrong. This CDR3 is 14 amino acids long. CDR1 and CDR2 from the germline V gene are SGDLS and YYNGEE. Written as DNA, the CDR3 is TGTACCAGCAGCCTCGGACTAGCGGGCTACGAGCAGTACTTC. Residues: CTSSLGLAGYEQYF.

The V call is TRBV5-1, the J call TRBJ2-1, with D unresolved. V gave up 2 bases and J gave up 6 bases, with 9 bases separating them. Per the germline V gene, CDR1 is SGHRS and CDR2 is YFSETQ. The CDR3 is 13 residues long. The DNA of the CDR3 is TGCGCCAGCAGCTTCCTCCCCATCAATGAGCAGTTCTTC. Amino acid sequence: CASSFLPINEQFF.

This sequence joins TRBV7-3 and TRBJ2-5; weak D call: TRBD1 (5 bases). CDR3 length: 15 residues. The V gene lost 2 bases and the J gene lost 11 bases, with 21 bases spanning the gap. Germline V gene lookup returns CDR1 SGHTA and CDR2 FQGTGA. For the CDR3, the DNA is TGTGCCAGCAGCTTAGAAGGGGCAACCTACAATGAGCAGTACTTC. Encoded protein: CASSLEGATYNEQYF.

The rearrangement uses TRBV14 and TRBJ2-5; maybe TRBD2 (5 bases). The assigned J gene may be wrong: the sequence end matches TRBJ2-7 better. CDR3 size: 15 residues. Per germline, CDR1 SGHDN and CDR2 FVKESK. The CDR3 coding sequence is TGTGCCAGCAGCCCAATAGCGAGATCAAACTACGAGCAGTACTTC. Translated: CASSPIARSNYEQYF.

The chain has TRBV7-9 and TRBJ2-7; no clear D gene. V was pared by 2 bases and J by 2 bases, with 10 bases between. The CDR3 is 14 residues long. Per germline, CDR1 SEHNR and CDR2 FQNEAQ (reference sequence). The CDR3 nucleotides are TGTGCCAGCAGCTTAAATGGCCAAACCTACGAGCAGTACTTC. Protein product: CASSLNGQTYEQYF.

CDR3 residues: CASSQRSGNTIYF. CDR3 nucleotide sequence: TGTGCCAGCAGCCAACGCTCTGGAAACACCATATATTTT. The gene calls are TRBV14 and TRBJ1-3; no reliable D call. The V and J ends lost 2 bases and 0 bases respectively, with 2 bases between them. Germline assignment: CDR1 SGHDN and CDR2 FVKESK. The CDR3 runs 13 residues.

V usage is TRBV15 and J usage is TRBJ2-5, with D possibly TRBD1 on 6 matching bases. V lost 6 bases to trimming and J lost 0 bases, with 11 bases between them. The CDR3 contains 14 residues. CDR1 and CDR2 from the germline V gene are LNHNV and YYDKDF (reference sequence). CDR3 bases: TGTGCCACCAGGCGCACAGGGAACCAAGAGACCCAGTACTTC. Protein: CATRRTGNQETQYF.

The J gene is TRBJ1-1, the V gene TRBV5-1; possibly TRBD1 for D (6 bases). The V gene lost 3 bases and the J gene lost 10 bases, with 28 bases spanning the gap. Germline V lookup: CDR1 SGHRS, CDR2 YFSETQ. The CDR3 totals 17 residues. CDR3 bases: TGCGCCAGCAGCTCACAGGGTGCAACAAATCCTGCTTCCCGAGCTTTCTTT. Translation: CASSSQGATNPASRAFF.

The genes are TRBV5-1 and TRBJ2-6; D uncertain. Germline values: CDR1 SGHRS, CDR2 YFSETQ. V lost 4 bases to trimming and J lost 0 bases, with 11 bases between them. The CDR3 runs 16 residues. In nucleotides, the CDR3 is TGCGCCAGCAGCGTTCGACATAGCTCTGGGGCCAACGTCCTGACTTTC. Its protein product is CASSVRHSSGANVLTF. Filled out from reference TRBV5-1 and TRBJ2-6, the complete variable domain reads KAGVTQTPRYLIKTRGQQVTLSCSPISGHRSVSWYQQTPGQGLQFLFEYFSETQRNKGNFPGRFSGRQFSNSRSEMNVSTLELGDSALYLCASSVRHSSGANVLTFGAGSRLTVL.

This clonotype came up a few times. The genes are TRBV20-1 and TRBJ2-7; a weak D match, TRBD2 (6 bases). The CDR3 sequence is 14 residues long. V shed 0 bases and J shed 0 bases, with 9 bases lying between them. From germline, CDR1 is DFQATT and CDR2 SNEGSKA (reference sequence). The CDR3 DNA reads TGCAGTGCTAGAGATCTGCGGGACTCCTACGAGCAGTACTTC. Its protein product is CSARDLRDSYEQYF.

This chain joins TRBV20-1 and TRBJ2-1, with D perhaps matching TRBD2 (5 bases). The CDR3 consists of 12 residues. Germline CDR1 reads DFQATT; CDR2 reads SNEGSKA (reference sequence). V gave up 0 bases and J gave up 9 bases, with 9 bases separating them. The CDR3 protein is CSARDGSPEQFF. The CDR3 nucleotides read TGCAGTGCTAGAGATGGGAGTCCTGAGCAGTTCTTC.

This clonotype was seen a few times. This rearrangement joins TRBV20-1 to TRBJ2-4, with TRBD2 identical over 13 bases. The better agreement between TRBJ2-7 and the DNA end casts doubt on the J call. The CDR3 contains 15 residues. CDR1 is DFQATT and CDR2 is SNEGSKA in the germline V gene (reference sequence). The CDR3 coding sequence is TGCAGTGCTAGAGGGCGACTAGCGGGAGGTAACGAGCAGTACTTC. Residues: CSARGRLAGGNEQYF.

The CDR3 loop is CASSESEGAYTF. The CDR3 nucleotides are TGTGCCAGCAGTGAATCCGAAGGAGCCTACACCTTC. The chain combines TRBV25-1 with TRBJ1-2, with D unresolved. The CDR3 extends over 12 amino acids. CDR1 MGHDK and CDR2 SYGVNS come from the germline V gene. The V end was cut by 1 base, the J end by 10 bases, with 10 bases between.

This clonotype has just a few counts. The genes are TRBV7-9 and TRBJ2-5, with 9 bases lining up with TRBD2. V trimming: 5 bases; J trimming: 2 bases; junction bases outside the gene matches: 6. Germline V CDR1 and CDR2: SEHNR, FQNEAQ (reference sequence). The CDR3 runs 15 residues. CDR3 coding DNA: TGTGCCAGCAGCCGCGGGGGGGCTAGTCAAGAGACCCAGTACTTC. Amino acids: CASSRGGASQETQYF.

The V gene is TRBV29-1, the J gene TRBJ2-5; D call uncertain. The CDR3 sequence is 13 residues long. In germline, CDR1 is SQVTM, CDR2 ANQGSEA. V lost 7 bases, J lost 2 bases, and 14 bases lay in between. CDR3 protein: CSANRIGQETQYF. CDR3 nucleotide sequence: TGCAGCGCCAATCGGATTGGTCAAGAGACCCAGTACTTC.

This clonotype came up a few times. J is TRBJ1-5 and V is TRBV18; the D gene is possibly TRBD1 (5 bases). V was cut by 6 bases and J by 1 base, with 16 bases left in between. The CDR3 has 16 amino acids. In germline, CDR1 is KGHSH, CDR2 LQKENI. The CDR3 DNA reads as TGTGCCAGCTCCCCCACAGGAACCCACAGCAATCAGCCCCAGCATTTT. This sequence encodes CASSPTGTHSNQPQHF.

The rearrangement uses TRBV20-1 and TRBJ2-5; D gene uncertain. Germline V gene lookup returns CDR1 DFQATT and CDR2 SNEGSKA (reference sequence). The CDR3 consists of 12 residues. Between the trimmed V and J ends, which lost 1 base and 4 bases, there was a span of 7 bases. The CDR3 DNA reads TGCAGTGCTAGAGGAGACTTAGAGACCCAGTACTTC. The encoded protein is CSARGDLETQYF.

The table lists this clonotype with a few counts. This chain links TRBV20-1 with TRBJ2-7; D is undetermined. V gave up 7 bases and J gave up 5 bases, with 12 bases separating them. Germline loops: CDR1 DFQATT, CDR2 SNEGSKA (reference sequence). The CDR3 has 11 residues. This CDR3 reads CSVTQKNEQYF. The CDR3 DNA is TGCAGTGTTACACAGAAAAACGAGCAGTACTTC.

This rearrangement joins TRBV2 to TRBJ2-7; tentatively, D is TRBD2 (5 bases). The CDR3 runs to 15 residues. V lost 7 bases and J 6 bases, leaving 22 bases between the germline ends. CDR1 SNHLY and CDR2 FYNNEI come from the germline V gene. This CDR3 is CASIRAAGGGGEQYF. The CDR3 DNA reads TGTGCCAGCATTCGGGCTGCCGGAGGAGGAGGCGAGCAGTACTTC.

The genes are TRBV5-1 and TRBJ2-1, with D possibly TRBD2 on 6 matching bases. The CDR3 contains 15 residues. With 6 bases removed from V and 8 bases from J, the gap between germline ends came to 21 bases. Looked up from germline, CDR1 is SGHRS and CDR2 is YFSETQ. DNA of the CDR3: TGCGCCAGCACGCCCCTGGGTAGGGAGGCCGATGAGCAGTTCTTC. Translated: CASTPLGREADEQFF.

This chain joins TRBV7-9 and TRBJ2-7; 9 nucleotides match TRBD2. CDR3 size: 15 residues. Germline lookup yields CDR1 SEHNR and CDR2 FQNEAQ (reference sequence). V shed 3 bases, J shed 3 bases, and the junction held 6 bases outside the gene matches. The CDR3 nucleotides read TGTGCCAGCAGCTTGACTAGCGGAGACGGCTACGAGCAGTACTTC. It encodes CASSLTSGDGYEQYF.

The V gene is TRBV7-7, the J gene TRBJ2-2; 7 bases map to TRBD2. This CDR3 comprises 15 residues. Germline V gene data show CDR1 as SSHAT and CDR2 as FNYEAQ (reference sequence). CDR3 coding DNA: TGTGCTAGCGGCTTAGCTGCGGGAGCCACCGGGGAGCTGTTTTTT. It specifies CASGLAAGATGELFF.

V and J are TRBV15 and TRBJ2-1; 7 bases align to TRBD2. This CDR3 has 15 amino acids. Looked up from germline, CDR1 is LNHNV and CDR2 is YYDKDF (reference sequence). Germline trimming cut 5 bases from V and 4 bases from J; bases unmatched to any gene: 8. Written as DNA, the CDR3 is TGTGCCACCAGCGGGCAAGGGGACTATTACAATGAGCAGTTCTTC. Amino acids: CATSGQGDYYNEQFF.

This chain joins TRBV5-1 and TRBJ2-3; D is possibly TRBD1 or TRBD2 (5 bases each). Trimming left V 3 bases short and J 0 bases short, with 20 bases between. From germline, CDR1 is SGHRS and CDR2 YFSETQ. CDR3 length equals 18 residues. CDR3 nucleotides: TGCGCCAGCAGCTGGGGGTCTGCACTAGTCCTTAGCACAGATACGCAGTATTTT. Translation: CASSWGSALVLSTDTQYF.

The CDR3: CAIRETSGGNEQFF. CDR3 sequence (DNA): TGTGCCATCAGGGAGACTAGCGGGGGGAATGAGCAGTTCTTC. The rearrangement uses TRBV10-3 and TRBJ2-1, with TRBD2 matching over 13 bases. This CDR3 has 14 residues. CDR1 is ENHRY, CDR2 SYGVKD, per germline. The junction had 3 bases not matched to a gene; V was cut back by 6 bases and J by 7 bases.

This clonotype was recorded a few times. This chain's CDR3 is CASSRSGQLYEQYF. The CDR3 DNA follows: TGTGCCAGCAGCCGATCGGGACAGCTCTACGAGCAGTACTTC. This chain connects TRBV3-1 to TRBJ2-7; 7 bases agree with TRBD1. The CDR3 runs to 14 residues. Germline-derived CDR1 and CDR2 are LGHDT and YNNKEL (reference sequence). V lost 4 bases and J lost 3; bases outside the gene matches: 6.